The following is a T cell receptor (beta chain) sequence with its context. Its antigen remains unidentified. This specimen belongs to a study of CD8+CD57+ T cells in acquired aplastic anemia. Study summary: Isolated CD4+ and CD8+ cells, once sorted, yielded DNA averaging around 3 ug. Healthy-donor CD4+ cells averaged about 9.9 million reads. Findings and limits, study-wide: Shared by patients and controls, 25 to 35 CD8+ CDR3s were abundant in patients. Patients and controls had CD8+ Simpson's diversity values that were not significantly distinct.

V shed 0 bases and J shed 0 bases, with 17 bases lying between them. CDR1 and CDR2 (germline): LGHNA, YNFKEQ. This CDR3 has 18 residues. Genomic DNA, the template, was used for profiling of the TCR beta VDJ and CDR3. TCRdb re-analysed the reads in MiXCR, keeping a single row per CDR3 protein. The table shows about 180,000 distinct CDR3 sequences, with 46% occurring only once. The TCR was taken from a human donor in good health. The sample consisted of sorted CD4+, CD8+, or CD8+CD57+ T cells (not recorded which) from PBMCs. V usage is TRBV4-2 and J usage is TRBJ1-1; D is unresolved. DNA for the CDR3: TGTGCCAGCAGCCAAGAACAGACTCCCTCATACATGAACACTGAAGCTTTCTTT. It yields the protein CASSQEQTPSYMNTEAFF.